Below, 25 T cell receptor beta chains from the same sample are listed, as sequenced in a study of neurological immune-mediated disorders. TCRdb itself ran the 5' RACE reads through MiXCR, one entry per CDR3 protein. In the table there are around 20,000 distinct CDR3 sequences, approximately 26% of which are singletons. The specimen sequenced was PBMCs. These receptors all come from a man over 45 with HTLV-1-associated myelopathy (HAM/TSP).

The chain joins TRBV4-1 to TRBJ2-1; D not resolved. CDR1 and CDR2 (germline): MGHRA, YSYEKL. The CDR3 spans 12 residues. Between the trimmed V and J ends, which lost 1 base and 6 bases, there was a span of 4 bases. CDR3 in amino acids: CASSQGGNEQFF. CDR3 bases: TGCGCCAGCAGCCAAGGCGGCAATGAGCAGTTCTTC.

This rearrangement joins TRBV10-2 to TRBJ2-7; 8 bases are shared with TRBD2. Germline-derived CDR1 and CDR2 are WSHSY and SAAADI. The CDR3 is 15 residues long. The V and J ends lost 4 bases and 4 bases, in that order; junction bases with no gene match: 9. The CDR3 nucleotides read TGCGCCAGCAGTGGCCTTAGCGGGGAGGGTTACGAGCAGTACTTC. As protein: CASSGLSGEGYEQYF.

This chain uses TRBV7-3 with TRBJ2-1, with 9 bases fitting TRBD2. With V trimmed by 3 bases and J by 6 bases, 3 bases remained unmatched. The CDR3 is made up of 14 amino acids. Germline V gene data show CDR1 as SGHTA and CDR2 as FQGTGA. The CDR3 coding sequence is TGTGCCAGCAGCTTGGGACTAGCCGTCAATGAGCAGTTCTTC. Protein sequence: CASSLGLAVNEQFF.

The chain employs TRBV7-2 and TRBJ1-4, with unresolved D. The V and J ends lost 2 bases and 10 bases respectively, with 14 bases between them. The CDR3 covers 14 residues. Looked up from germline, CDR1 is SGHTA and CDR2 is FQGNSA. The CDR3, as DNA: TGTGCCAGCAGCTTATCCCCGGGTGGTGTAAAACTGTTTTTT. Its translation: CASSLSPGGVKLFF.

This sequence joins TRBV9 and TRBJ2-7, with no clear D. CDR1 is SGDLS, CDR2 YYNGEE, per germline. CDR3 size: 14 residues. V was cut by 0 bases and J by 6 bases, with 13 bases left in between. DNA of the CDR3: TGTGCCAGCAGCGTAGTGGGTAGCTCGGGCGAGCAGTACTTC. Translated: CASSVVGSSGEQYF.

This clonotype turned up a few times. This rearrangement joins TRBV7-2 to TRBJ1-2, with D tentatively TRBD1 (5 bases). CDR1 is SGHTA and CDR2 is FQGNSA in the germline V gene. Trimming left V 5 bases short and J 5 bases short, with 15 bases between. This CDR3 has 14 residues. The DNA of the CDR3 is TGTGCCAGCAGCCGCTACAGGCTCGAGTATGGCTACACCTTC. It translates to CASSRYRLEYGYTF.

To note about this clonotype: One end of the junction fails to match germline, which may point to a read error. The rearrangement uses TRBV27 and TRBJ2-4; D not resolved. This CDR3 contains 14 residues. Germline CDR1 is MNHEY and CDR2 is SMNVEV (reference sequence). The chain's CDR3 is CANSLRSTQNIQYF. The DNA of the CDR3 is TGTGCCAACAGTCTCAGGTCCACCCAAAACATTCAGTACTTC.

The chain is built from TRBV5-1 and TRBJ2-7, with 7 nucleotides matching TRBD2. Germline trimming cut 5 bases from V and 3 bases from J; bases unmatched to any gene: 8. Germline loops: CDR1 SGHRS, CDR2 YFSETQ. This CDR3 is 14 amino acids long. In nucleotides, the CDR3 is TGCGCCAGCAGATGGAGCGGGGAAGTCTACGAGCAGTACTTC. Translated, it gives CASRWSGEVYEQYF.

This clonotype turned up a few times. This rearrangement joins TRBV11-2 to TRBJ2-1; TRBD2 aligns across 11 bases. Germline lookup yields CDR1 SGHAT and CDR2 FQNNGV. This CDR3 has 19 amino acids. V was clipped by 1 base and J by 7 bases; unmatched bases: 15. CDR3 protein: CASSLASQKRTSGLNEQFF. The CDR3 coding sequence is TGTGCCAGCAGCTTAGCCTCACAAAAGCGGACTAGCGGGTTGAATGAGCAGTTCTTC.

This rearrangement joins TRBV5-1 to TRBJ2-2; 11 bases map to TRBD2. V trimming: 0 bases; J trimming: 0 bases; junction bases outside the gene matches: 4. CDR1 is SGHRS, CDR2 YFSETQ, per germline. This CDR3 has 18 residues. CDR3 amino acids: CASSLAPSGGTNTGELFF. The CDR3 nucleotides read TGCGCCAGCAGCTTGGCCCCTAGCGGGGGGACGAACACCGGGGAGCTGTTTTTT.

The CDR3 loop reads CASSPTGSYTEAFF. DNA for the CDR3: TGTGCCAGCAGCCCGACAGGTTCCTACACTGAAGCTTTCTTT. The chain joins TRBV13 to TRBJ1-1; perhaps TRBD1 as D (6 bases). From germline, CDR1 is PRHDT and CDR2 FYEKMQ (reference sequence). Trimming removed 5 bases from V and 3 bases from J, with 13 bases in between. The CDR3 loop spans 14 amino acids.

CDR3 region: CASSLAGEITDTQYF. As DNA, the CDR3 is TGTGCCAGCAGCCTTGCAGGGGAAATCACAGATACGCAGTATTTT. J is TRBJ2-3 and V is TRBV5-6; possible D gene TRBD1, 6 bases. With 4 bases removed from V and 2 bases from J, the gap between germline ends came to 14 bases. The CDR3 contains 15 residues. Per the germline V gene, CDR1 is SGHDT and CDR2 is YYEEEE.

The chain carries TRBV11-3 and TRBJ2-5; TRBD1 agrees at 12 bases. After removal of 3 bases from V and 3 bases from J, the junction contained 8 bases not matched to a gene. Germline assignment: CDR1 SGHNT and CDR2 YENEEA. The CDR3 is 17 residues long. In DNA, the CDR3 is TGTGCCAGCAGCTTCTCCCCCGGGACAGGGGGCGAAGAGACCCAGTACTTC. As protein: CASSFSPGTGGEETQYF.

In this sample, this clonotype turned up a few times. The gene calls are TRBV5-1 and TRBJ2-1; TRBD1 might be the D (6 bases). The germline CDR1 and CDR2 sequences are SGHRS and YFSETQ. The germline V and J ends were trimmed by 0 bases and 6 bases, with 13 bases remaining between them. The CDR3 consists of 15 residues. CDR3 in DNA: TGCGCCAGCAGCTTGGAGGGGGTCCTCGGCAATGAGCAGTTCTTC. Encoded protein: CASSLEGVLGNEQFF.

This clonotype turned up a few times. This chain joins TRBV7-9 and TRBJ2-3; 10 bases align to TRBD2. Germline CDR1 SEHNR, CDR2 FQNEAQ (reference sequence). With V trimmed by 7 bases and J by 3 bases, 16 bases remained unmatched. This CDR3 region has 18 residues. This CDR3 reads CASTRLGVAGGLTDTQYF. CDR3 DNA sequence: TGTGCCAGCACTCGTCTGGGGGTAGCGGGGGGCCTGACAGATACGCAGTATTTT.

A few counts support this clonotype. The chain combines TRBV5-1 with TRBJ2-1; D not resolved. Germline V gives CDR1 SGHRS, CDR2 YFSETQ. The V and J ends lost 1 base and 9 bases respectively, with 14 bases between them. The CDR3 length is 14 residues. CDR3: CASSLTVGVGEQFF. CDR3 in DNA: TGCGCCAGCAGCTTGACAGTGGGTGTCGGTGAGCAGTTCTTC.

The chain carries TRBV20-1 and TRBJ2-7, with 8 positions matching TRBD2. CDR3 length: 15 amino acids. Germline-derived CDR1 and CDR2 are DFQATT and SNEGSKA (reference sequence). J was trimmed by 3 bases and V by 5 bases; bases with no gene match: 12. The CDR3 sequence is CSAFDPGLGVYEQYF. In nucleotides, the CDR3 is TGCAGTGCTTTTGATCCGGGACTAGGTGTCTACGAGCAGTACTTC.

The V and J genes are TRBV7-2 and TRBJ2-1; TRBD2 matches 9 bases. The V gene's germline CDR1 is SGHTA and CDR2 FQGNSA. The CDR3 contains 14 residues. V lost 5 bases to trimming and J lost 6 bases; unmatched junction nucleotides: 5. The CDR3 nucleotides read TGTGCCAGCAGCAGACTAGCGGAACCCAATGAGCAGTTCTTC. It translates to CASSRLAEPNEQFF.

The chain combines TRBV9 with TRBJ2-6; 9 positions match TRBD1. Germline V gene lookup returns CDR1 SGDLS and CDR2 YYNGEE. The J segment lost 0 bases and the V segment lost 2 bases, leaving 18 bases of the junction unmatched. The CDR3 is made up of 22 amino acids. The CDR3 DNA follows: TGTGCCAGCAGCGTTCTTCCTTTCGGGACAGGGTTCCTTAACTCTGGGGCCAACGTCCTGACTTTC. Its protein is CASSVLPFGTGFLNSGANVLTF.

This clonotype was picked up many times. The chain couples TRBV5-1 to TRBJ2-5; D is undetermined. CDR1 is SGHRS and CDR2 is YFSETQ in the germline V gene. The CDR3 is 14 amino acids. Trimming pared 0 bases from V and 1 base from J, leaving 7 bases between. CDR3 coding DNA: TGCGCCAGCAGCTTGGTAGCAGCCCAAGAGACCCAGTACTTC. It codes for CASSLVAAQETQYF.

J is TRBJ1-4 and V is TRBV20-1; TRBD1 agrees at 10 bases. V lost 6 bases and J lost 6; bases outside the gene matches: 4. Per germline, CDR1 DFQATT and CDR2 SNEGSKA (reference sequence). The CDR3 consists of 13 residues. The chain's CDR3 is CSATGTGDEKLFF. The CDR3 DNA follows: TGCAGTGCAACCGGGACAGGGGATGAAAAACTGTTTTTT.

CDR3 in amino acids: CAISESGAPTYGYTF. DNA for the CDR3: TGTGCCATCAGTGAGTCGGGGGCCCCCACCTATGGCTACACCTTC. The chain is built from TRBV10-3 and TRBJ1-2, with a tentative D call TRBD1 (6 bases). CDR1 and CDR2 (germline): ENHRY, SYGVKD. The CDR3 runs 15 residues. Trimming removed 0 bases from V and 4 bases from J, with 12 bases in between.

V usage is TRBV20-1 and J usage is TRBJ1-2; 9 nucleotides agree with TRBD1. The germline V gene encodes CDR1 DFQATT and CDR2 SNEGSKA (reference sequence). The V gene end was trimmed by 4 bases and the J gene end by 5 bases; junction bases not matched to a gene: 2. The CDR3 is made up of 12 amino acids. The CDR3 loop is CSATGQGYGYTF. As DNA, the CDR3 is TGCAGTGCTACGGGACAGGGTTATGGCTACACCTTC.

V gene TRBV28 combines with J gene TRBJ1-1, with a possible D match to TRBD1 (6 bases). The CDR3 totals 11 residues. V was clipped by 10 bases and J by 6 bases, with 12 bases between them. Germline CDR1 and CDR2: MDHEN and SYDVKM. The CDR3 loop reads CATRGRPEAFF. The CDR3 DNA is TGTGCCACCCGGGGGCGTCCTGAAGCTTTCTTT. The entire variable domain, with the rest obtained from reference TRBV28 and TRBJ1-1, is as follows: DVKVTQSSRYLVKRTGEKVFLECVQDMDHENMFWYRQDPGLGLRLIYFSYDVKMKEKGDIPEGYSVSREKKERFSLILESASTNQTSMYLCATRGRPEAFFGQGTRLTVV.

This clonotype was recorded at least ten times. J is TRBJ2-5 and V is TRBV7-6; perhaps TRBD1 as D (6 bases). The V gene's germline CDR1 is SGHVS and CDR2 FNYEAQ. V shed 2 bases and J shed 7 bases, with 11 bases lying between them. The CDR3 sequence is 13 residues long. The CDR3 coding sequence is TGTGCCAGCAGCTTAATACAAGGGGGGACCCAGTACTTC. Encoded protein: CASSLIQGGTQYF.